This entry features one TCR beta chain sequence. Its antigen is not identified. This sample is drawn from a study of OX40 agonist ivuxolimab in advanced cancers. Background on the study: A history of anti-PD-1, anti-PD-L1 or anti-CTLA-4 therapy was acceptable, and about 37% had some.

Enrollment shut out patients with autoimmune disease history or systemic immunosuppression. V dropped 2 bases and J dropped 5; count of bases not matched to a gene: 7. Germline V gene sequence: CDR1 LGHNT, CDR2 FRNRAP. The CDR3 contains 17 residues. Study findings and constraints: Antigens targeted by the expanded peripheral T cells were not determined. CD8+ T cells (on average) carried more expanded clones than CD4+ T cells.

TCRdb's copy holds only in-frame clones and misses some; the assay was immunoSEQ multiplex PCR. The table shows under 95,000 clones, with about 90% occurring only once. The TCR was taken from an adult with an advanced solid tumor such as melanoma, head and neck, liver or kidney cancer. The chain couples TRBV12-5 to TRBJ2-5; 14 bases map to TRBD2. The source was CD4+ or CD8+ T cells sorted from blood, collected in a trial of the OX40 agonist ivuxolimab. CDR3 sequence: CASGLFSWTSGRETQYF. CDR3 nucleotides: TGTGCTAGTGGTTTGTTCTCTTGGACTAGCGGGAGGGAGACCCAGTACTTC.